The rows below give T cell receptor beta chains drawn from one sample of a study of T cells after yellow fever vaccination. MiXCR was run by TCRdb on the 5' RACE reads, yielding one entry per CDR3 protein. The profile shows hundreds of thousands of distinct CDR3 sequences, 20% to 25% of them singletons. This specimen consisted of PBMCs, obtained approximately 22 days after the first yellow fever vaccination. The receptors were sampled from a young man who received the YFV17D yellow fever vaccine. CDR3s leave out the opening cysteine and the closing phenylalanine or tryptophan. Fields, in order: V gene, D gene, CDR3 protein. The D gene is left open where the match is weak.

TRBV4-1,TRBD2,ASSQDPQTSGVTDTQY
TRBV9,TRBD2,ASSVGVAGASGAELF
TRBV15,TRBD2,ATSRLAGVYNEQF
TRBV2,.,ASSVRDLGEQY
TRBV29-1,.,SVEGSGGVFEQY
TRBV10-1,.,ASSESILSSEQY
TRBV7-2,TRBD1,ASSPTGTGRDTQY
TRBV6-2/TRBV6-3,TRBD2,ASQRGVFRGETQY
TRBV7-2,.,ASSPQGGSMNTEAF
TRBV30,TRBD2,AWTRLAGGTDTQY
TRBV4-3,TRBD1,ASSQGAGQGTYGYT
TRBV7-2,TRBD2,ASSFGGGPGTDTQY
TRBV2,TRBD1,ASRVGQGTDTQY
TRBV4-1,.,ATQWIGGQGHRYEQY
TRBV6-5,.,ASSYASLGTEAF
TRBV12-3/TRBV12-4,.,ASSLTPPATQY
TRBV7-9,.,ASSLEQERETQY
TRBV4-1,TRBD1,ASSQTGPPANTGELF
TRBV7-2,TRBD1,ASSFTGDGNTIY
TRBV20-1,.,SARGRGGQPQH
TRBV6-5,TRBD2,ASSVLERGPWDEQF
TRBV6-1,.,ASSEMHQETQY
TRBV3-1,.,ASSQLGGTKNIQY
TRBV11-2,TRBD2,ASSRGLGDTGELF
TRBV6-5,.,ASSYSSFINVDANEQF
TRBV6-1,.,ASRDRWQTQETQY
TRBV4-3,.,ASSARQGGWETQY
TRBV20-1,.,SAPDRANYGYT
TRBV9,.,ASSPRQTFYNEQF
TRBV18,TRBD2,ASSRKRGGYNEQF
TRBV11-2,.,ASSLRQDYSNQPQH
TRBV9,TRBD1,ASSAGQHEAF
TRBV7-2,TRBD1,ASSVRGNEQF
TRBV7-2,TRBD1,ASSSPGTAYEQY
TRBV12-3/TRBV12-4,.,ASSLDYRDTEAF
TRBV7-9,.,ASSPQMGGTQY
TRBV9,.,ASTPFVGTQY
TRBV20-1,.,SHTRPRREAQY
TRBV5-1,.,ASRQGGMTDTQY
TRBV2,TRBD2,ASTIAGGPDTQY
TRBV7-2,TRBD2,ASTVAGGEQY
TRBV6-1,TRBD1,ASSVPGTDSTGELF
TRBV13,.,ASSPRTAPNEKLF
TRBV2,TRBD2,ASRWGAGGPETQY
TRBV6-2/TRBV6-3,TRBD2,ASKGLAGAANEQF
TRBV7-9,.,ASSLGGRGNQPQH
TRBV20-1,.,SARAAGRELF
TRBV10-3,.,AISGKGSPGDYEQY
TRBV12-3/TRBV12-4,.,ASCDGQYNEQF
TRBV4-3,.,ASSQDRVDTQY
TRBV11-2,.,ASSSHDSQNYEQY